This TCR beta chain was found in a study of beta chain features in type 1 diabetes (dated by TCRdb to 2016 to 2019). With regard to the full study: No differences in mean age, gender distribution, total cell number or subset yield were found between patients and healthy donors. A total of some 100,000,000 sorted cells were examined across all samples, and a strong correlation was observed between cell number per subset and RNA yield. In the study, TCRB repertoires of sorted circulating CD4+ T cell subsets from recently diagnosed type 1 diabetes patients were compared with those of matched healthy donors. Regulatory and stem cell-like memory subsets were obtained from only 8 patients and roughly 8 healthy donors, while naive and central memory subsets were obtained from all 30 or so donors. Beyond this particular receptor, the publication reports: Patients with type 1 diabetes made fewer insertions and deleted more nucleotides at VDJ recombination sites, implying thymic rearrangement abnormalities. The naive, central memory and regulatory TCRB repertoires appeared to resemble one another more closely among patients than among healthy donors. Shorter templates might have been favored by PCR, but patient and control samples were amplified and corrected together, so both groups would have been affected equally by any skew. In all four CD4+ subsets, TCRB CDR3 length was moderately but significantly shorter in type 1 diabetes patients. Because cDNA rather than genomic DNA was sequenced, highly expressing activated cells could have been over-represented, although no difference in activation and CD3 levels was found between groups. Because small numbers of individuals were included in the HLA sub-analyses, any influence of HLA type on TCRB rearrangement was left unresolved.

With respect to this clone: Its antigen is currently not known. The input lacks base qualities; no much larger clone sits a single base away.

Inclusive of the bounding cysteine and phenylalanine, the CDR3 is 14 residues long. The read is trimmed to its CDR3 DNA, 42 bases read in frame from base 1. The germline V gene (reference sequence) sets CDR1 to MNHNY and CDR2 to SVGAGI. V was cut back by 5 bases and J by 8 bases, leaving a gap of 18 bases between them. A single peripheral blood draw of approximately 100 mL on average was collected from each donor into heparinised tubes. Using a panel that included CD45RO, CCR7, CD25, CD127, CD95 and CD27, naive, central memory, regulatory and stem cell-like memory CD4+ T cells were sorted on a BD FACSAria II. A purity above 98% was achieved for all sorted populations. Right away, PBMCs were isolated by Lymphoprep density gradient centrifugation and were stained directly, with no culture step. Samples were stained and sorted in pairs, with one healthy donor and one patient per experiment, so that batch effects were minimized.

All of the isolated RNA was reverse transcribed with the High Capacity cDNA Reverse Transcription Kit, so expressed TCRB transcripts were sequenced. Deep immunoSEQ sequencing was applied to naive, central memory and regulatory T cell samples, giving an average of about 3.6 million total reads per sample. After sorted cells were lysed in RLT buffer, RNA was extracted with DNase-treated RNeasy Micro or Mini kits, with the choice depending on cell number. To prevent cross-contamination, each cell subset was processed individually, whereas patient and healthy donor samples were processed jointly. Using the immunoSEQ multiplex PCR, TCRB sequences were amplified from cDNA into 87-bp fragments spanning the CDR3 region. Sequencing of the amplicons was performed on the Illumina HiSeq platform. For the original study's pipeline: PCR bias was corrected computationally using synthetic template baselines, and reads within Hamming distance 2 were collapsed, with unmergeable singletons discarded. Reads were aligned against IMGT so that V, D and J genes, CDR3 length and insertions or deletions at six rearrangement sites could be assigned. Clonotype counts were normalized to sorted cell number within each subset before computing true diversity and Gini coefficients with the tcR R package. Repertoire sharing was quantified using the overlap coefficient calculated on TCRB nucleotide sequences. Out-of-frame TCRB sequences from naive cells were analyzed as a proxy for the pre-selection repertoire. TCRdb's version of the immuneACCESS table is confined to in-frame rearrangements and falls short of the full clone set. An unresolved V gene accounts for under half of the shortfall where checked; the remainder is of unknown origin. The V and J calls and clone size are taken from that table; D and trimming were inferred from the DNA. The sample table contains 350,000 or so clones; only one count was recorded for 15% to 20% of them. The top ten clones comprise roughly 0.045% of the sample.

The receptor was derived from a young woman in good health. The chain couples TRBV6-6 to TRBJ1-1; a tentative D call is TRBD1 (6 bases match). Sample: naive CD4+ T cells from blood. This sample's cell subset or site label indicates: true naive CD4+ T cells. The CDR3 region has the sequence CASSPPVQTGEAFF. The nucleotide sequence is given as TGTGCCAGCAGTCCCCCAGTCCAAACAGGGGAAGCTTTCTTT.